This record looks at one T cell receptor (beta chain) sequence and its context. Authors' processing steps: By means of reference gene primer amplification, nucleated cell counts were estimated. The data were produced by immunoSEQ multiplex PCR, yet TCRdb's version contains in-frame clones alone and is incomplete. Clone size and V and J calls were adopted from that table, with D and trimming inferred from the DNA. The data show more than 95,000 clones, about 90% seen once. The data belong to a study of blood T cell repertoires in COVID-19. In the study overall: Samples taken during acute and convalescent COVID-19 were collected in the United States, Italy and Spain.

This clonotype was sampled from a woman aged 55-69 years with acute or convalescent COVID-19. The specimen was peripheral blood.

The CDR3 loop reads CATDSVGLNYGYTF. CDR3 bases: TGTGCCACGGACTCGGTGGGCCTTAACTATGGCTACACCTTC. The V call is TRBV10-3, the J call TRBJ1-2; D is ambiguous. The CDR3 is 14 amino acids. Germline CDR1 and CDR2: ENHRY and SYGVKD. Trimming stripped 10 bases from V and 1 base from J, with 16 bases between.